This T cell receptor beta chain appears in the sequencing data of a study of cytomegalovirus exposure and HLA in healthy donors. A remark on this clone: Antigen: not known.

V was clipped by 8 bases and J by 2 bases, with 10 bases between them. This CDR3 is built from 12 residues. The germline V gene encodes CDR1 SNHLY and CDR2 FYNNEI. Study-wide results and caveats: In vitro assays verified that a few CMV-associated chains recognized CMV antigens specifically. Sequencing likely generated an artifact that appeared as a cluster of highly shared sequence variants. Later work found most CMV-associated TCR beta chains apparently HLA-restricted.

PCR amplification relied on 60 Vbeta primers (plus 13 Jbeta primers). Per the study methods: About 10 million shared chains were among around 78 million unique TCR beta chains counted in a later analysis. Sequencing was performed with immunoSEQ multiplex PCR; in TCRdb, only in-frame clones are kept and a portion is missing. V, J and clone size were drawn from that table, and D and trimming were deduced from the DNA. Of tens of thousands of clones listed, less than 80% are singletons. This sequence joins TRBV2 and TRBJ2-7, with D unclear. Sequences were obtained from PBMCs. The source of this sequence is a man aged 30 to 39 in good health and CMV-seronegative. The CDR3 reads CASAGNTYEQYF. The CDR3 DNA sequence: TGTGCCAGCGCAGGAAATACCTACGAGCAGTACTTC.